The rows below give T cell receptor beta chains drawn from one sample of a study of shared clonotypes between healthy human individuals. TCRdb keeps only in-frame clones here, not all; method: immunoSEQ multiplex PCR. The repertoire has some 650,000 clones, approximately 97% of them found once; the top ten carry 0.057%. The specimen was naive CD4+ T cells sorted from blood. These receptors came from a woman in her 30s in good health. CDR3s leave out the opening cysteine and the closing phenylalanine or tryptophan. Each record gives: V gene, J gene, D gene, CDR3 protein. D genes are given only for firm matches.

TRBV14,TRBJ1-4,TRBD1,ASSQDPQGVNEKLF
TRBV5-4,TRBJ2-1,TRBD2,AIWERGSYNEQF
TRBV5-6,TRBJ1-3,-,ASSLRGAKDTIY
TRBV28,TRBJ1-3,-,ASSFYSGNTIY
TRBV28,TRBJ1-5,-,ASSLGYQPQH
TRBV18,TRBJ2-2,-,ASSPRSPGELF
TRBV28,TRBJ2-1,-,ASSLQGLRYNEQF
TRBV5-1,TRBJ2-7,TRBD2,ASSLRTSGRIEQY
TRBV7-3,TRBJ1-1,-,ASSSTMNTEAF
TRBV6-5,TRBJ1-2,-,ASRLMPDRYGYT
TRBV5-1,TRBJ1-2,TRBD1,ASSLDRGPNTYGYT
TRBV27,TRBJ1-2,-,ASSRWGVGDYGYT
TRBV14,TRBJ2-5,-,ASSPRLGNQETQY
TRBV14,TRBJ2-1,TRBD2,ASSHLTGLAGDSYNEQF
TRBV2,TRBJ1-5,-,ASSVQGGDQPQH
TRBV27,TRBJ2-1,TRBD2,ASSPGLAGVNEQF
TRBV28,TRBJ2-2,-,ASSQDNTGELF
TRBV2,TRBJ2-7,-,ASRKGQGRYEQY
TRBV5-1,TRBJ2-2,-,ASSLAPAGADTGELF
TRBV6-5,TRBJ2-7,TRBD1,ASSYGTGDRYEQY
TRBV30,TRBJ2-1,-,AWSISWNEQF
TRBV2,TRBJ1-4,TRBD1,ASRGDRGLELF
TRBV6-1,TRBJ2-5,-,ASSDLFGETQY
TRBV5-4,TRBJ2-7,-,ASSGLENEQY
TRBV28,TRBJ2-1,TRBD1,ASSLIRDSGYNEQF
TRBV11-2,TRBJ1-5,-,ASSLNIDSNQPQH
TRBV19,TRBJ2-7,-,ASSNSQTYEQY
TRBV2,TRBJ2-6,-,ASKAVSGANVLT
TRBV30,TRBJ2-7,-,ACNWLESYEQY
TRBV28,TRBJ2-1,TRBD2,ASSLGGLAEIYNEQF
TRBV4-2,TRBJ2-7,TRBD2,ASSPQGLAGGSSYEQY
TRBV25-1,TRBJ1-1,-,ASSEFWEDTEAF
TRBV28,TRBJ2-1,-,ASNGRGRAYNEQF
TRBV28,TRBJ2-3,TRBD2,ASSAILAGGPTDTQY
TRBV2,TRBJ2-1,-,ASSEWRTSYNEQF
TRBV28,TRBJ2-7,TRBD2,ASSELSGRGHEQY
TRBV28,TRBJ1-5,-,ASSFRDPMRPQH
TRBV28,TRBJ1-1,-,ASSFQKHTEAF
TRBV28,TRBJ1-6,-,ASSFSFRDLNSPLH
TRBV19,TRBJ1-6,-,ASSGIGGFDNSPLH
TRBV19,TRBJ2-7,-,ASKVAARIPGEQY
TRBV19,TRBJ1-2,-,ASIDTAGGGYT
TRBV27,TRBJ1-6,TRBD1,ASGVTGAIMGNSPLH
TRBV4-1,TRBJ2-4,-,ASSQEGSSEIAKNIQY
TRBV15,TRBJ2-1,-,ATSRDRTGEQF
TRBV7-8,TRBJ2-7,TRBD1,ASSKTGLDEQY
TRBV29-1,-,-,SVRAPPHEQY
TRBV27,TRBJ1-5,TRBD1,ASGTGGVSNQPQH
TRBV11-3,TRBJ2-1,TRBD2,ASSLGLAGVDEQF
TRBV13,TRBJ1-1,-,ASSPVPNTEAF
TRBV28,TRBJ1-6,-,ASSPLAYSPLH
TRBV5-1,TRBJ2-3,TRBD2,ASSPQSGGSTDTQY